This passage covers 32 T cell receptor beta chains from one sample sequenced in a study of response to subunit inactivated influenza vaccine. MiXCR, run by TCRdb on the RT-PCR reads, gives a single entry per CDR3 protein. The sample yields roughly 290,000 distinct CDR3 sequences, around a fifth seen once. Sequencing used PBMCs from blood, obtained less than 22 months after vaccination. These receptors originate from a man aged 45-69 years who received an inactivated influenza vaccine.

In its sample, this clonotype was seen a few times. The chain carries TRBV12-3 or TRBV12-4 and TRBJ2-1; D could derive from TRBD1 or TRBD2 (5 bases each). The CDR3 contains 16 residues. V was clipped by 3 bases and J by 1 base, with 13 bases between them. CDR3 region: CASSFSGANSYNEQFF. The DNA of the CDR3 is TGTGCCAGCAGTTTTTCCGGGGCAAATTCCTACAATGAGCAGTTCTTC.

In the case of this clonotype: Germline is not matched at one junction end, which may reflect a read error. The genes are TRBV6-5 and TRBJ2-7; D unclear. Germline lookup yields CDR1 MNHEY and CDR2 SVGAGI. The CDR3 has 18 residues. CDR3 coding DNA: TGTGCCAGCAGTTACTCGATGCGGTACAAAGGCGGCTCCTACAAGCAGTACTTC. It yields the protein CASSYSMRYKGGSYKQYF.

V is TRBV13 and J is TRBJ1-1; D gene unclear. Deletions cut 0 bases from V and 6 bases from J, with 11 bases between. Germline values: CDR1 PRHDT, CDR2 FYEKMQ (reference sequence). The CDR3 covers 14 residues. The CDR3 sequence is CASSLGLQVPEAFF. The CDR3, as DNA: TGTGCCAGCAGCTTAGGACTTCAGGTTCCTGAAGCTTTCTTT.

This chain connects TRBV7-3 to TRBJ2-2, with 9 positions matching TRBD2. This CDR3 is built from 17 residues. Germline CDR1 is SGHTA and CDR2 is FQGTGA. V lost 0 bases and J lost 7; bases outside the gene matches: 9. CDR3 amino acids: CASSLTSSGSSSGELFF. The CDR3 bases are TGTGCCAGCAGCTTAACGAGTAGCGGGAGCTCTAGCGGGGAGCTGTTTTTT.

Many counts were recorded for this clonotype. The J gene is TRBJ1-2, the V gene TRBV4-2, with no clear D. Trimming removed 1 base at V and 1 base at J, with 7 bases between. The CDR3 sequence is 14 residues long. Per the germline V gene, CDR1 is LGHNA and CDR2 is YNFKEQ. DNA for the CDR3: TGTGCCAGCAGCCAAGTTACGATTAACTATGGCTACACCTTC. Translation: CASSQVTINYGYTF.

This clonotype was detected only a few times. J is TRBJ1-2 and V is TRBV6-2 or TRBV6-3, with a tentative D call TRBD1 (5 bases). CDR1 MNHEY and CDR2 SVGEGT come from the germline V gene. The ends were cut back, 2 bases at V and 3 bases at J, with 16 bases in the middle. The CDR3 is 16 residues long. CDR3 DNA: TGTGCCAGCAGTTACGCGGAGGACACCCTGCACTATGGCTACACCTTC. Residues: CASSYAEDTLHYGYTF.

This clonotype was found a few times. This sequence joins TRBV7-9 and TRBJ1-2, with D possibly matching TRBD1 (6 bases). The germline V and J ends were trimmed by 5 bases and 4 bases, with 17 bases remaining between them. Germline-derived CDR1 and CDR2 are SEHNR and FQNEAQ (reference sequence). The CDR3 loop spans 15 amino acids. The CDR3 loop is CASSPTGQRVYGYTF. CDR3 sequence (DNA): TGTGCCAGCAGCCCAACAGGGCAGCGGGTCTATGGCTACACCTTC.

This clonotype showed up just a few times. The rearrangement links TRBV7-8 to TRBJ2-3, with D possibly being TRBD1 or TRBD2 (5 bases each). This CDR3 is 19 amino acids long. Trimming removed 0 bases from V and 2 bases from J, with 21 bases in between. Germline CDR1 SGHVS, CDR2 FQNEAQ. In DNA form, the CDR3 reads TGTGCCAGCAGCTTAGCTCCCCAGCTGGGACCCCTTTTCACAGATACGCAGTATTTT. Residues: CASSLAPQLGPLFTDTQYF. Complete variable domain (other parts from reference TRBV7-8 and TRBJ2-3): GAGVSQSPRYKVAKRGQDVALRCDPISGHVSLFWYQQALGQGPEFLTYFQNEAQLDKSGLPSDRFFAERPEGSVSTLKIQRTQQEDSAVYLCASSLAPQLGPLFTDTQYFGPGTRLTVL.

The rearrangement links TRBV20-1 to TRBJ2-7, with 8 bases fitting TRBD2. This CDR3 is built from 14 residues. The J segment lost 1 base and the V segment lost 1 base, leaving 3 bases of the junction unmatched. Germline CDR1 reads DFQATT; CDR2 reads SNEGSKA (reference sequence). The CDR3 loop is CSARAGGRSYEQYF. CDR3 sequence (DNA): TGCAGTGCTAGAGCGGGAGGGAGGTCCTACGAGCAGTACTTC.

This clonotype was counted only a few times. This chain connects TRBV5-4 to TRBJ1-2; TRBD1 might be the D (5 bases). Germline lookup yields CDR1 SGHNT and CDR2 YYREEE (reference sequence). V lost 3 bases, J lost 2 bases, and 14 bases lay in between. The CDR3 contains 15 residues. In DNA, the CDR3 is TGTGCCAGCAGCTCAGCGAGACAGTGGAACTATGGCTACACCTTC. The encoded protein is CASSSARQWNYGYTF. Together with reference TRBV5-4 and TRBJ1-2, the CDR3 gives the full variable domain: ETGVTQSPTHLIKTRGQQVTLRCSSQSGHNTVSWYQQALGQGPQFIFQYYREEENGRGNFPPRFSGLQFPNYSSELNVNALELDDSALYLCASSSARQWNYGYTFGSGTRLTVV.

The J gene is TRBJ2-3, the V gene TRBV5-1, with 8 positions matching TRBD2. CDR1 SGHRS and CDR2 YFSETQ come from the germline V gene. J gave up 0 bases and V 1 base, and 4 bases lay outside the gene matches. The length of the CDR3 is 16 residues. The chain's CDR3 is CASSLPTSGSTDTQYF. CDR3 nucleotide sequence: TGCGCCAGCAGCTTGCCAACTAGCGGTAGCACAGATACGCAGTATTTT.

Remarks on this clonotype: This may arise from a read error, as a much more abundant clone is one base away. This likely comes from a read error, as the CDR3 has no conserved phenylalanine or tryptophan at its end. The rearrangement joins TRBV28 to TRBJ2-3, with a possible D match to TRBD1 (5 bases). Germline V gene sequence: CDR1 MDHEN, CDR2 SYDVKM. CDR3 length equals 15 residues. Trimming took off 2 bases at V and 4 bases at J, with 13 bases between the two ends. The CDR3 DNA is TGTGCCAGCAGTTTAGGGGCTCTTCGGTCAGATACGCAGTATTCT. This gives the protein CASSLGALRSDTQYS.

V usage is TRBV7-9 and J usage is TRBJ2-1, with 8 bases matching TRBD2. The CDR3 is 15 residues long. The trim removed 5 bases at V and 7 bases at J, leaving 10 bases unmatched. The germline CDR1 and CDR2 sequences are SEHNR and FQNEAQ (reference sequence). CDR3 residues: CASSPGSGSVNEQFF. CDR3 in DNA: TGTGCCAGCAGCCCCGGGAGCGGGAGTGTGAATGAGCAGTTCTTC.

This chain links TRBV2 with TRBJ1-4; D is undetermined. Germline-derived CDR1 and CDR2 are SNHLY and FYNNEI. Trimming pared 7 bases from V and 1 base from J, leaving 7 bases between. The CDR3 is made up of 13 amino acids. Here the CDR3 DNA reads TGTGCCAGCAATCGAGGAACTAATGAAAAACTGTTTTTT. It specifies CASNRGTNEKLFF.

J is TRBJ2-2 and V is TRBV12-3 or TRBV12-4; 10 nucleotides match TRBD2. CDR3 length: 15 residues. J was trimmed by 6 bases and V by 7 bases; bases with no gene match: 8. The CDR3: CASTLGTSDSGELFF. DNA for the CDR3: TGTGCCAGCACCTTGGGGACTAGCGACTCCGGGGAGCTGTTTTTT.

The chain carries TRBV12-3 or TRBV12-4 and TRBJ2-5; D is unresolved. The CDR3 runs 14 residues. V lost 8 bases and J lost 2, with 15 bases in between. CDR3 residues: CASSMDGRQETQYF. The CDR3 region has the DNA TGTGCCAGCTCGATGGACGGTAGACAAGAGACCCAGTACTTC.

This clonotype was seen many times. This chain joins TRBV5-1 and TRBJ1-2; 11 nucleotides line up with TRBD1. The V segment lost 3 bases and the J segment 4 bases; nucleotides outside the gene matches: 5. The germline CDR1 and CDR2 sequences are SGHRS and YFSETQ. There are 15 residues in the CDR3. This CDR3 is CASSSTGTGGYGYTF. The CDR3 DNA sequence: TGCGCCAGCAGCTCCACCGGGACAGGGGGCTATGGCTACACCTTC.

The V and J genes are TRBV4-2 and TRBJ2-7; D is perhaps TRBD2 (5 bases). V lost 0 bases and J 2 bases, leaving 14 bases between the germline ends. The germline gives CDR1 LGHNA, CDR2 YNFKEQ. The CDR3 is 16 residues long. This chain's CDR3 is CASSQDAGIITYEQYF. The CDR3 coding sequence is TGTGCCAGCAGCCAAGACGCCGGGATCATAACCTACGAGCAGTACTTC.

This clonotype was counted ten times or more. The chain recombines TRBV6-1 with TRBJ1-5, with D unresolved. V shed 10 bases and J shed 0 bases, with 10 bases lying between them. Per the germline V gene, CDR1 is MNHNS and CDR2 is SASEGT. The CDR3 contains 13 residues. This chain's CDR3 is CATRRSSNQPQHF. The CDR3 region has the DNA TGTGCCACTCGGCGGAGTAGCAATCAGCCCCAGCATTTT.

This clonotype was seen many times. The chain has TRBV5-4 and TRBJ2-7; 7 bases are shared with TRBD1. The germline V gene encodes CDR1 SGHNT and CDR2 YYREEE (reference sequence). The ends lost 4 bases at V and 2 bases at J; junction bases unmatched: 12. This CDR3 comprises 16 residues. The CDR3 here is CASSRRTGLFAYEQYF. In nucleotides, the CDR3 is TGTGCCAGCAGCCGCCGGACAGGACTCTTCGCCTACGAGCAGTACTTC.

This clonotype was seen more than once but under ten times. This sequence joins TRBV6-5 and TRBJ1-4; no definite D call. Germline V CDR1 and CDR2: MNHEY, SVGAGI. The CDR3 loop spans 14 amino acids. The V and J ends lost 2 bases and 0 bases respectively, with 4 bases between them. The CDR3 protein is CASSYVPTNEKLFF. Here the CDR3 DNA reads TGTGCCAGCAGTTACGTCCCAACTAATGAAAAACTGTTTTTT.

The chain carries TRBV3-1 and TRBJ1-2; possibly TRBD1 for D (6 bases). The CDR3 contains 14 residues. V lost 4 bases and J 4 bases, leaving 13 bases between the germline ends. Per germline, CDR1 LGHDT and CDR2 YNNKEL (reference sequence). The CDR3 here is CASSPEDRFYGYTF. CDR3 coding DNA: TGTGCCAGCAGCCCGGAAGACAGGTTCTATGGCTACACCTTC.

The rearrangement links TRBV6-5 to TRBJ1-3; D unresolved. V was cut by 3 bases and J by 1 base, with 13 bases left in between. The CDR3 consists of 16 residues. Germline V CDR1 and CDR2: MNHEY, SVGAGI. CDR3 sequence reads: CASSYSPTVSGNTIYF. CDR3 sequence (DNA): TGTGCCAGCAGTTATTCCCCGACGGTTTCTGGAAACACCATATATTTT.

This chain links TRBV20-1 with TRBJ2-3; 9 bases are shared with TRBD2. The germline CDR1 and CDR2 sequences are DFQATT and SNEGSKA (reference sequence). With 2 bases clipped from V and 2 bases from J, the junction kept 11 bases outside the gene matches. CDR3 length: 17 residues. CDR3 bases: TGCAGTGCTAGACTTAGTAGCGGGAGCTTACCCACAGATACGCAGTATTTT. It is translated as CSARLSSGSLPTDTQYF.

A few counts support this clonotype. This chain joins TRBV5-4 and TRBJ2-2; tentatively, D is TRBD1 (5 bases). The CDR3 is 16 residues long. V was shortened by 0 bases and J by 3 bases, with 12 bases between the two germline ends. CDR1 SGHNT and CDR2 YYREEE come from the germline V gene (reference sequence). The CDR3: CASSLEGAKYTGELFF. The CDR3 bases are TGTGCCAGCAGCTTGGAAGGGGCGAAGTACACCGGGGAGCTGTTTTTT.

The sample holds a few counts of this clonotype. The rearrangement joins TRBV19 to TRBJ1-6; no clear D gene. Germline V gives CDR1 LNHDA, CDR2 SQIVND (reference sequence). The V end was cut by 4 bases, the J end by 8 bases, with 12 bases between. The CDR3 is 14 amino acids. DNA of the CDR3: TGTGCCAGTAGTAGAACAGAAGGGTATTCACCCCTCCACTTT. It encodes CASSRTEGYSPLHF.

The rearrangement uses TRBV4-1 and TRBJ1-5, with D uncertain. CDR3 length: 14 amino acids. The germline CDR1 and CDR2 sequences are MGHRA and YSYEKL. Trimming removed 1 base at V and 5 bases at J, with 9 bases between. CDR3 in amino acids: CASSQVEEYQPQHF. CDR3 nucleotide sequence: TGCGCCAGCAGCCAAGTGGAGGAATATCAGCCCCAGCATTTT.

The rearrangement uses TRBV7-6 and TRBJ1-1; D might be TRBD1 (6 bases). Looked up from germline, CDR1 is SGHVS and CDR2 is FNYEAQ. This CDR3 region has 13 residues. V shed 5 bases and J shed 8 bases, with 15 bases lying between them. This CDR3 reads CASSKNRALEAFF. In nucleotides, the CDR3 is TGTGCCAGCAGCAAGAACAGGGCCTTGGAAGCTTTCTTT.

At least ten counts were recorded for this clonotype. The CDR3 loop reads CASSVGQREKLFF. Here the CDR3 DNA reads TGTGCCAGCAGCGTCGGACAGCGTGAAAAACTGTTTTTT. This chain uses TRBV7-6 with TRBJ1-4; maybe TRBD1 (6 bases). CDR3 length equals 13 residues. Trimming took 5 bases from V and 7 from J, leaving 11 bases between them. Germline V CDR1 and CDR2: SGHVS, FNYEAQ. The full variable domain, completed using reference TRBV7-6 and TRBJ1-4, is GAGVSQSPRYKVTKRGQDVALRCDPISGHVSLYWYRQALGQGPEFLTYFNYEAQQDKSGLPNDRFSAERPEGSISTLTIQRTEQRDSAMYRCASSVGQREKLFFGSGTQLSVL.

This clonotype was seen a handful of times. The V gene is TRBV6-1, the J gene TRBJ1-5, with 7 bases lining up with TRBD1. The V segment lost 9 bases and the J segment 0 bases; nucleotides outside the gene matches: 11. In germline, CDR1 is MNHNS, CDR2 SASEGT. The CDR3 contains 16 residues. Here the CDR3 DNA reads TGTGCCAGTAAAAAGGACAGGCTTAGTAGCAATCAGCCCCAGCATTTT. Amino acid sequence: CASKKDRLSSNQPQHF.

A few counts support this clonotype. This CDR3 reads CASSPPGLATDTQYF. In nucleotides, the CDR3 is TGTGCCAGCAGTCCTCCGGGACTCGCCACAGATACGCAGTATTTT. This rearrangement joins TRBV12-3 or TRBV12-4 to TRBJ2-3; D perhaps matches TRBD2 (6 bases). The CDR3 runs to 15 residues. V was shortened by 5 bases and J by 2 bases, with 14 bases between the two germline ends.

This clonotype has at least ten counts. This chain connects TRBV7-9 to TRBJ1-4; 8 bases are shared with TRBD1. V lost 5 bases and J lost 1; bases outside the gene matches: 3. CDR1 is SEHNR, CDR2 FQNEAQ, per germline (reference sequence). CDR3 size: 15 residues. CDR3 region: CASSPGQGTNEKLFF. CDR3 coding DNA: TGTGCCAGCAGCCCCGGACAGGGAACTAATGAAAAACTGTTTTTT.